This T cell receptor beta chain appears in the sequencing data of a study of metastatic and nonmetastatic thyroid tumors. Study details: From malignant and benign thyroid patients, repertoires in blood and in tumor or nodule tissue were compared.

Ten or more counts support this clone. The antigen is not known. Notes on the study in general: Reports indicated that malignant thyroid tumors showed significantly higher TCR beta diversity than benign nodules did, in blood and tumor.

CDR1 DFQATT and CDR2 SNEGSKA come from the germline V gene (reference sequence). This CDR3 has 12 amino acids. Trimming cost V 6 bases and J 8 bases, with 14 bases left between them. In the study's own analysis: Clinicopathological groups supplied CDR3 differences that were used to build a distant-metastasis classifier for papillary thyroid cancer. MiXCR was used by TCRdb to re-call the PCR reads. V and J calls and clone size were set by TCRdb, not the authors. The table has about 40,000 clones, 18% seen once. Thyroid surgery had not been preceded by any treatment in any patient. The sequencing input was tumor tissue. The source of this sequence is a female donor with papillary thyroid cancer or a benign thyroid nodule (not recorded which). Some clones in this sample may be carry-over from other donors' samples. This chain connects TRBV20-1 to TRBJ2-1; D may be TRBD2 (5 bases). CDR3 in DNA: TGCAGTGCGCAAGGCCCGAGGGATGAGCAGTTCTTC. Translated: CSAQGPRDEQFF.